One sample yielded the 20 T cell receptor beta chains listed below, sequenced in a study of PD-L1 blockade in urothelial cancer. Specified time point: peripheral blood 6 weeks after treatment start. The repertoire was sequenced with immunoSEQ multiplex PCR; TCRdb's copy has only in-frame clones and lacks some. This sample yields 120,000 or so clones, of which 86% are seen a single time; roughly 2.6% belongs to the top ten. Here the sequenced sample was PBMCs, taken around atezolizumab (anti-PD-L1) treatment. The receptors here all came from a man aged 45-65 years with urothelial cancer.

CDR3 in amino acids: CASSGISGRSADTQYF. In DNA, the CDR3 is TGTGCCAGCAGCGGAATTAGCGGGAGATCTGCAGATACGCAGTATTTT. The chain links TRBV5-4 to TRBJ2-3; 9 bases map to TRBD2. Germline lookup yields CDR1 SGHNT and CDR2 YYREEE (reference sequence). The CDR3 covers 16 residues. J lost 4 bases, V lost 4 bases, and 10 bases had no gene match.

The chain has TRBV5-8 and TRBJ2-2; 9 nucleotides align to TRBD1. The CDR3 consists of 15 residues. The germline gives CDR1 SGHTS, CDR2 YDEGEE. After removal of 5 bases from V and 7 bases from J, the junction contained 9 bases not matched to a gene. The CDR3 DNA reads as TGTGCCAGCAGACTAACAGGGGGCCGGGTCGGGGAGCTGTTTTTT. It encodes CASRLTGGRVGELFF.

The V call is TRBV30, the J call TRBJ1-1; TRBD1 agrees at 7 bases. Trimming removed 3 bases from V and 7 bases from J; junction bases left unmatched: 8. CDR1 is GTSNPN, CDR2 SVGIG, per germline (reference sequence). This CDR3 has 13 amino acids. CDR3 DNA sequence: TGTGCCTGGAGAGTCGGGACAGCCAGTGAAGCTTTCTTT. This gives the protein CAWRVGTASEAFF.

The chain combines TRBV5-6 with TRBJ2-7; TRBD1 agrees at 8 bases. The trim removed 3 bases at V and 4 bases at J, leaving 9 bases unmatched. Germline V CDR1 and CDR2: SGHDT, YYEEEE. CDR3 length: 15 residues. This CDR3 reads CASSSLRTGPYEQYF. The CDR3 coding sequence is TGTGCCAGCAGCTCCCTCCGGACAGGGCCGTACGAGCAGTACTTC.

The sample holds a few counts of this clone. This chain connects TRBV6-4 to TRBJ2-3, with TRBD1 identical over 7 bases. There are 14 residues in the CDR3. Unmatched junction bases numbered 4, after V lost 3 bases and J lost 4 bases. CDR1 MRHNA and CDR2 SNTAGT come from the germline V gene. The CDR3 region has the DNA TGTGCCAGCAGTGAATCCACAGGGGCAGATACGCAGTATTTT. Amino acids: CASSESTGADTQYF.

The chain uses TRBV10-3 and TRBJ2-1; 10 positions match TRBD2. The germline gives CDR1 ENHRY, CDR2 SYGVKD. Trimming cost V 5 bases and J 6 bases; bases outside gene matches: 13. The CDR3 consists of 17 residues. DNA for the CDR3: TGTGCCATCAGTAAAACTAGCGGGACGACCCTCGGCAATGAGCAGTTCTTC. This sequence encodes CAISKTSGTTLGNEQFF.

The CDR3 loop reads CAWQRTSGYEQYF. The CDR3 DNA follows: TGTGCCTGGCAGAGGACTAGCGGCTACGAGCAGTACTTC. This chain uses TRBV30 with TRBJ2-7, with 10 positions matching TRBD2. The ends lost 5 bases at V and 3 bases at J; junction bases unmatched: 4. The V gene's germline CDR1 is GTSNPN and CDR2 SVGIG (reference sequence). The CDR3 covers 13 residues. The complete variable domain, with remaining parts taken from reference TRBV30 and TRBJ2-7, reads SQTIHQWPATLVQPVGSPLSLECTVEGTSNPNLYWYRQAAGRGLQLLFYSVGIGQISSEVPQNLSASRPQDRQFILSSKKLLLSDSGFYLCAWQRTSGYEQYFGPGTRLTVT.

The J gene is TRBJ1-1, the V gene TRBV2; no reliable D call. Germline V gene sequence: CDR1 SNHLY, CDR2 FYNNEI. The germline V and J ends were trimmed by 3 bases and 4 bases, with 9 bases remaining between them. The CDR3 is 13 residues long. CDR3 bases: TGTGCCAGCAGTGAGAGGTTTGGCACTGAAGCTTTCTTT. Translated, it gives CASSERFGTEAFF.

The chain carries TRBV2 and TRBJ1-2; no clear D. The germline gives CDR1 SNHLY, CDR2 FYNNEI. This CDR3 is built from 16 residues. V was clipped by 0 bases and J by 0 bases, with 11 bases between them. The CDR3 is CASSEARAASNYGYTF. CDR3 bases: TGTGCCAGCAGTGAAGCGCGGGCAGCTTCTAACTATGGCTACACCTTC.

V and J are TRBV5-4 and TRBJ2-2; weak D call: TRBD1 (5 bases). The CDR3 spans 14 residues. The ends were cut back, 1 base at V and 6 bases at J, with 10 bases in the middle. The V gene's germline CDR1 is SGHNT and CDR2 YYREEE (reference sequence). The CDR3 nucleotides are TGTGCCAGCAGCTTGTTTGGGGCCGCCGGGGAGCTGTTTTTT. It yields the protein CASSLFGAAGELFF.

CDR3 region: CAPCSGPAYEQYF. The CDR3 coding sequence is TGTGCCCCTTGCAGCGGGCCGGCCTACGAGCAGTACTTC. V and J are TRBV5-3 and TRBJ2-7; perhaps TRBD2 as D (6 bases). TRBV5-3 is an ORF; its function is uncertain. The CDR3 is made up of 13 amino acids. Deletions cut 10 bases from V and 2 bases from J, with 16 bases between.

The rearrangement links TRBV28 to TRBJ2-3; D is undetermined. The germline CDR1 and CDR2 sequences are MDHEN and SYDVKM. This CDR3 region has 12 residues. The V gene lost 1 base and the J gene lost 7 bases, with 6 bases spanning the gap. Here the CDR3 reads CASSLSQNTQYF. For the CDR3, the DNA is TGTGCCAGCAGTTTATCCCAGAATACGCAGTATTTT.

The chain employs TRBV6-5 and TRBJ1-1, with D uncertain. The CDR3 extends over 14 amino acids. V was cut by 0 bases and J by 2 bases, with 7 bases left in between. CDR1 and CDR2 (germline): MNHEY, SVGAGI. CDR3 sequence (DNA): TGTGCCAGCAGTTACTCTGCAGAAAACACTGAAGCTTTCTTT. This sequence encodes CASSYSAENTEAFF.

Here the CDR3 reads CASSPGQGGVAFF. The DNA for the CDR3 is TGTGCCAGCAGCCCCGGACAGGGAGGGGTGGCTTTCTTT. The chain links TRBV11-2 to TRBJ1-1; 8 bases fit TRBD1. The V gene end was trimmed by 5 bases and the J gene end by 11 bases; junction bases not matched to a gene: 10. CDR1 and CDR2 from the germline V gene are SGHAT and FQNNGV. This CDR3 comprises 13 residues.

This chain uses TRBV6-1 with TRBJ2-5; possible D gene TRBD1, 5 bases. This CDR3 is built from 11 residues. Trimming removed 8 bases from V and 5 bases from J, with 9 bases in between. Germline lookup yields CDR1 MNHNS and CDR2 SASEGT. The CDR3 region is CASQGGETQYF. DNA of the CDR3: TGTGCCAGCCAGGGTGGTGAGACCCAGTACTTC.

The V call is TRBV11-1, the J call TRBJ2-3; 13 bases agree with TRBD2. The V gene's germline CDR1 is SGHAT and CDR2 FQDESV (reference sequence). V lost 5 bases and J lost 7; bases outside the gene matches: 9. The CDR3 is 16 residues long. Here the CDR3 reads CASSPQLAGGSNTQYF. CDR3 in DNA: TGTGCCAGCAGCCCGCAACTAGCGGGGGGGAGCAATACGCAGTATTTT. The complete variable domain, with remaining parts taken from reference TRBV11-1 and TRBJ2-3, reads EAEVAQSPRYKITEKSQAVAFWCDPISGHATLYWYRQILGQGPELLVQFQDESVVDDSQLPKDRFSAERLKGVDSTLKIQPAELGDSAMYLCASSPQLAGGSNTQYFGPGTRLTVL.

The chain carries TRBV28 and TRBJ2-1; 8 bases map to TRBD2. With V trimmed by 2 bases and J by 14 bases, 5 bases remained unmatched. The CDR3 totals 12 residues. CDR1 and CDR2 from the germline V gene are MDHEN and SYDVKM. The CDR3 reads CASSLLAGPEFF. The DNA for the CDR3 is TGTGCCAGCAGTTTACTAGCGGGCCCAGAGTTCTTC.

This chain connects TRBV2 to TRBJ1-3; unclear D gene. CDR1 SNHLY and CDR2 FYNNEI come from the germline V gene. This CDR3 spans 15 amino acids. The V gene lost 4 bases and the J gene lost 1 base, with 11 bases spanning the gap. CDR3 in DNA: TGTGCCAGCAGTGGGGTCAGGATATCTGGAAACACCATATATTTT. This encodes CASSGVRISGNTIYF.

The CDR3 DNA follows: TGTGCCAGCAGCACCCGACAGGGGGTGGTTGAGAACACTGAAGCTTTCTTT. The encoded protein is CASSTRQGVVENTEAFF. The chain employs TRBV21-1 and TRBJ1-1; the table names TRBD1, a call not compared with the DNA. TRBV21-1 is flagged as a pseudogene. The CDR3 spans 17 residues.

The chain links TRBV19 to TRBJ1-6, with a weak D call TRBD1 (6 bases). Trimming pared 6 bases from V and 0 bases from J, leaving 18 bases between. Per germline, CDR1 LNHDA and CDR2 SQIVND (reference sequence). The CDR3 has 18 residues. Written as DNA, the CDR3 is TGTGCCAGTAGAAACCGAATACAGGGAAGCTCCTATAATTCACCCCTCCACTTT. This gives the protein CASRNRIQGSSYNSPLHF.